This record looks at one T cell receptor beta chain sequence and its context. The assay was immunoSEQ multiplex PCR, and TCRdb's table has in-frame clones only and misses some. This sample yields about 37,000 clones, of which more than 35% are seen a single time; roughly 15% belongs to the top ten. Trimming shortened V by 5 bases and J by 0 bases, and 7 bases separated the two germline ends. Germline V CDR1 and CDR2: LNHDA, SQIVND (reference sequence). CDR3 length equals 13 residues. These data come from a study of neoadjuvant anti-PD-1 for oral cavity cancer. The time point denotes: after neoadjuvant nivolumab, at surgical resection.

The sequencing used tumor tissue, collected after nivolumab (anti-PD-1) treatment. The receptor was derived from a person aged 35-79 years with oral cavity squamous cell carcinoma. The genes are TRBV19 and TRBJ1-1; no clear D. CDR3 sequence (DNA): TGTGCCAGTAGTGTCACCATGAACACTGAAGCTTTCTTT. Protein sequence: CASSVTMNTEAFF.